This TCR beta chain was observed in a study of T cell responses to AZD1222 COVID-19 vaccine. Sequencing used immunoSEQ multiplex PCR; TCRdb keeps in-frame clones, though not all of them. The table records fewer than 200,000 clones, over 80% of them present only once. With respect to this clone: Its specificity is unknown.

Trimming took 2 bases from V and 4 from J, leaving 9 bases between them. Looked up from germline, CDR1 is MDHEN and CDR2 is SYDVKM. The CDR3 is 13 residues long. Overall study results and limits: The reported proportion of spike-specific TCRs targeting unmutated variant regions was nearly half. Following two doses of AZD1222, Spike-specific TCR breadth and depth rose.

Specimen: peripheral blood, collected on day 0 of AZD1222 vaccination. The chain is built from TRBV28 and TRBJ2-7; D remains ambiguous. This TCR came from an adult in good health. This chain's CDR3 is CASSLGPLYEQYF. In nucleotides, the CDR3 is TGTGCCAGCAGTTTAGGGCCATTGTACGAGCAGTACTTC.